The clone carrying this TCR beta chain showed up just once. After removal of 3 bases from V and 2 bases from J, the junction contained 2 bases not matched to a gene. The CDR3 sequence is 14 residues long. Per germline, CDR1 SGDLS and CDR2 YYNGEE. The sample originates from a study of cytomegalovirus exposure and HLA in healthy donors. Some clones are missing from TCRdb's copy, which holds only in-frame ones; the method was immunoSEQ multiplex PCR. Of 110,000 to 150,000 clones in the sample, around 89% were seen once. Sequencing was performed on PBMCs. The chain recombines TRBV9 with TRBJ2-1; 7 bases line up with TRBD1. The TCR sequence derives from a woman aged 30 to 39 in good health and CMV-seropositive. CDR3 in DNA: TGTGCCAGCAGCGGACAGGGACCCTACAATGAGCAGTTCTTC. This codes for CASSGQGPYNEQFF.